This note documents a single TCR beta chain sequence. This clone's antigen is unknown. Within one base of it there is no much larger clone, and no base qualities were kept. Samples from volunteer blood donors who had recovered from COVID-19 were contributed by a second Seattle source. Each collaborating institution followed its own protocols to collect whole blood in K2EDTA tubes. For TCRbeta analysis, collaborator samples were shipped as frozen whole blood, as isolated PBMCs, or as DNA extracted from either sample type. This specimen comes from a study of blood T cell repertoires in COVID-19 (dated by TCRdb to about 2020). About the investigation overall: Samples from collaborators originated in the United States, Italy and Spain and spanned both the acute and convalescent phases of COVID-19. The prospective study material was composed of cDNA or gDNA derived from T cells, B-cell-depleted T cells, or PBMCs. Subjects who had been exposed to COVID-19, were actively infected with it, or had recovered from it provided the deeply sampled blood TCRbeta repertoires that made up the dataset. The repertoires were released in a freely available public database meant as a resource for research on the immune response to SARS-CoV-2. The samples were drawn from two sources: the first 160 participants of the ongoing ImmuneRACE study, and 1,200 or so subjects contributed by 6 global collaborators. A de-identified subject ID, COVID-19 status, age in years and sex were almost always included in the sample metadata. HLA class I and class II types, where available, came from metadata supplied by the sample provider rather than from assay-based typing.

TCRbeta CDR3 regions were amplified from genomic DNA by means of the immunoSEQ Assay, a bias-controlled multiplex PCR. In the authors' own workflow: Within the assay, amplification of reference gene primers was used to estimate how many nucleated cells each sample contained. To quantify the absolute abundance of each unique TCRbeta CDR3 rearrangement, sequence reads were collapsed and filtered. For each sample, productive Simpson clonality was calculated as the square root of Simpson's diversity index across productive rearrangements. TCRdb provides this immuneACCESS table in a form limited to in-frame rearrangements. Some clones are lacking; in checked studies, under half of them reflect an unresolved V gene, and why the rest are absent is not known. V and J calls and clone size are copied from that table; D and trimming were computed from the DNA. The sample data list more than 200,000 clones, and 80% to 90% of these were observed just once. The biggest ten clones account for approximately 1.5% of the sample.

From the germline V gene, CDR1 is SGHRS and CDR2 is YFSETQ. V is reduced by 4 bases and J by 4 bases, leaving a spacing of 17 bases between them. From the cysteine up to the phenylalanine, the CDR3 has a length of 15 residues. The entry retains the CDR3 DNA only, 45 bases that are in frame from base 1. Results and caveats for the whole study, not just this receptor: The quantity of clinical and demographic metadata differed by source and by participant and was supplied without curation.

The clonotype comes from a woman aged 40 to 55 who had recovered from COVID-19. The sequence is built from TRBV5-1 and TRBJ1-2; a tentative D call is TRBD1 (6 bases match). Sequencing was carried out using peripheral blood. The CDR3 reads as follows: CASSGTGLGFYGYTF. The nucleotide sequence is TGCGCCAGCAGCGGAACAGGGTTGGGATTCTATGGCTACACCTTC.